This entry lists 24 T cell receptor beta chains sequenced from one sample in a study of regulatory T cells in long-lasting Graves disease. Construction of TCR beta libraries relied on iRepertoire HTBI primers and on Arm-PCR targeting CDR3 regions. TCRdb reprocessed the multiplex PCR reads with MiXCR, giving one entry per CDR3 protein. The sample shows 350,000 to 500,000 distinct CDR3 sequences, 12% to 15% of them seen only once. Time point noted: newly diagnosed GD, antithyroid drugs for less than 3 months. PBMC-derived RNA was used for the TCR library. This sample also appeared in a second study, on T cells in Graves' hyperthyroidism and ophthalmopathy.

Sequencing used peripheral blood mononuclear cells (PBMCs), obtained at new diagnosis, from a patient treated with antithyroid drugs. These receptors came from a woman between 50 and 59 years old with Graves disease.

A word on this clonotype: This may stem from a read error, because a much larger clone lies one nucleotide away. This rearrangement joins TRBV5-1 to TRBJ2-2; a weak D match, TRBD2 (5 bases). This CDR3 contains 13 residues. Per the germline V gene, CDR1 is SGHRS and CDR2 is YFSETQ. The DNA of the CDR3 is TGCGCCAGCAGCCCCCCCTCACCCGGGGAGCTGCTTTTT. Translating it yields CASSPPSPGELLF. The full variable domain, completed using reference TRBV5-1 and TRBJ2-2, is KAGVTQTPRYLIKTRGQQVTLSCSPISGHRSVSWYQQTPGQGLQFLFEYFSETQRNKGNFPGRFSGRQFSNSRSEMNVSTLELGDSALYLCASSPPSPGELLFGEGSRLTVL.

This clonotype was observed a handful of times. The chain is built from TRBV2 and TRBJ2-2; D possibly corresponds to TRBD2 (5 bases). This CDR3 region has 15 residues. From germline, CDR1 is SNHLY and CDR2 FYNNEI. V shed 6 bases and J shed 1 base, with 12 bases lying between them. CDR3 sequence: CASRLDAENTGELFF. The CDR3 DNA reads TGTGCCAGCAGACTAGATGCTGAGAACACCGGGGAGCTGTTTTTT.

A few counts support this clonotype. The genes are TRBV24-1 and TRBJ2-4; 10 bases map to TRBD2. The CDR3 is 15 amino acids. V trimming: 7 bases; J trimming: 5 bases; junction bases outside the gene matches: 7. Germline values: CDR1 KGHDR, CDR2 SFDVKD. The CDR3 coding sequence is TGTGCCACCAGCTCTAGCGGGAGTTTACAAAACATTCAGTACTTC. Translation: CATSSSGSLQNIQYF.

This clonotype was picked up many times. The chain uses TRBV11-2 and TRBJ1-6, with unresolved D. Germline V CDR1 and CDR2: SGHAT, FQNNGV. V was trimmed by 0 bases and J by 6 bases, leaving 9 bases between them. The CDR3 runs 15 residues. CDR3 sequence (DNA): TGTGCCAGCAGCTTAGAATATATTACTAATTCACCCCTCCACTTT. It translates to CASSLEYITNSPLHF.

The J gene is TRBJ2-1, the V gene TRBV5-1, with 7 bases fitting TRBD2. Germline V gene sequence: CDR1 SGHRS, CDR2 YFSETQ. J lost 7 bases, V lost 0 bases, and 7 bases had no gene match. This CDR3 has 15 amino acids. The CDR3 loop reads CASSLDAGVLNEQFF. In DNA, the CDR3 is TGCGCCAGCAGCTTGGATGCGGGAGTTCTTAATGAGCAGTTCTTC.

The sample holds many counts of this clonotype. The rearrangement links TRBV9 to TRBJ2-1, with 14 bases matching TRBD2. CDR3 length: 16 amino acids. The trim removed 2 bases at V and 8 bases at J, leaving 6 bases unmatched. Germline V gene data show CDR1 as SGDLS and CDR2 as YYNGEE. The CDR3 here is CASSVGLAGGRDEQFF. CDR3 nucleotides: TGTGCCAGCAGCGTCGGACTAGCGGGAGGCCGGGATGAGCAGTTCTTC.

In its sample, this clonotype was seen many times. V usage is TRBV13 and J usage is TRBJ1-1; TRBD1 might be the D (6 bases). The CDR3 has 15 amino acids. Trimming left V 5 bases short and J 1 base short, with 14 bases between. Germline loops: CDR1 PRHDT, CDR2 FYEKMQ (reference sequence). CDR3 sequence reads: CASSPQTGSNTEAFF. In DNA form, the CDR3 reads TGTGCCAGCAGCCCGCAGACAGGTTCGAACACTGAAGCTTTCTTT.

The chain is built from TRBV4-1 and TRBJ2-7, with TRBD1 matching 8 bases. This CDR3 is 18 amino acids long. The germline CDR1 and CDR2 sequences are MGHRA and YSYEKL. V dropped 1 base and J dropped 0; count of bases not matched to a gene: 11. The CDR3 here is CASSQVFAGGDYSYEQYF. The CDR3 DNA reads TGCGCCAGCAGCCAAGTTTTTGCAGGGGGCGATTACTCCTACGAGCAGTACTTC.

The CDR3 loop is CASSLDGTGSPPYEQYF. DNA for the CDR3: TGTGCCAGCAGCTTAGACGGGACAGGTAGCCCTCCTTACGAGCAGTACTTC. This sequence joins TRBV7-2 and TRBJ2-7; TRBD1 matches at 8 bases. Trimming removed 1 base from V and 4 bases from J; junction bases left unmatched: 12. CDR1 is SGHTA and CDR2 is FQGNSA in the germline V gene. The CDR3 contains 17 residues.

This clonotype was seen a handful of times. The chain couples TRBV19 to TRBJ1-5; D unclear. The CDR3 totals 12 residues. Germline CDR1 LNHDA, CDR2 SQIVND (reference sequence). V gave up 6 bases and J gave up 1 base, with 4 bases separating them. Here the CDR3 reads CASSGSNQPQHF. In DNA, the CDR3 is TGTGCCAGTAGCGGCAGCAATCAGCCCCAGCATTTT.

In its sample, this clonotype was seen many times. This chain connects TRBV7-6 to TRBJ2-1; the match to TRBD1 covers 12 bases. The trim removed 1 base at V and 10 bases at J, leaving 5 bases unmatched. The CDR3 extends over 15 amino acids. Germline-derived CDR1 and CDR2 are SGHVS and FNYEAQ. The CDR3 region has the DNA TGTGCCAGCAGCTTAGTAGGGACAGGGGGCTTGGAGCAGTTCTTC. Translation: CASSLVGTGGLEQFF.

Many counts were recorded for this clonotype. V and J are TRBV2 and TRBJ2-7; D may be TRBD1 or TRBD2 (6 bases each). CDR1 is SNHLY and CDR2 is FYNNEI in the germline V gene. The CDR3 is 14 amino acids. V was clipped by 5 bases and J by 8 bases, with 19 bases between them. The CDR3 spells CASSQRLGGRQQYF. CDR3 bases: TGTGCCAGCAGTCAACGACTCGGGGGCCGGCAGCAGTACTTC.

V is TRBV20-1 and J is TRBJ2-1; 8 bases align to TRBD2. The CDR3 runs 14 residues. Germline CDR1 and CDR2: DFQATT and SNEGSKA (reference sequence). The junction had 14 bases not matched to a gene; V was cut back by 6 bases and J by 10 bases. This CDR3 reads CSARSGSSTAEQFF. CDR3 nucleotides: TGCAGTGCGCGAAGCGGGAGCTCAACGGCGGAGCAGTTCTTC.

This clonotype was counted at least ten times. The rearrangement links TRBV24-1 to TRBJ2-5; D gene ambiguous. Germline V lookup: CDR1 KGHDR, CDR2 SFDVKD. The germline V and J ends were trimmed by 4 bases and 0 bases, with 8 bases remaining between them. This CDR3 contains 14 residues. CDR3 bases: TGTGCCACCAGTGACCGGAGCAACCAAGAGACCCAGTACTTC. This sequence encodes CATSDRSNQETQYF.

This chain uses TRBV28 with TRBJ2-1, with D uncertain. The closer fit of TRBJ2-5 to the DNA end suggests the J call may be wrong. The CDR3 has 14 amino acids. The germline V gene encodes CDR1 MDHEN and CDR2 SYDVKM. Here the CDR3 DNA reads TGTGCCAGCAGCCGTGGGTTCGGGCAAGAGACCCAGTACTTC. This codes for CASSRGFGQETQYF.

This clonotype was observed many times. The V call is TRBV28, the J call TRBJ2-7; TRBD1 matches at 10 bases. In germline, CDR1 is MDHEN, CDR2 SYDVKM. Germline trimming cut 5 bases from V and 4 bases from J; bases unmatched to any gene: 8. CDR3 length: 15 amino acids. CDR3 DNA: TGTGCCAGCAGTCTCCCGGGACAGGGGAAGTACGAGCAGTACTTC. Translating gives CASSLPGQGKYEQYF.

In regard to this clonotype: It differs at one base from a far larger clone, so likely a read error. This chain joins TRBV3-1 and TRBJ2-3; D not resolved. The germline gives CDR1 LGHDT, CDR2 YNNKEL (reference sequence). The CDR3 is 12 amino acids. This CDR3 is CASSHSTDMQYF. The CDR3 nucleotides read TGTGCCAGCAGCCATAGCACAGATATGCAGTATTTT.

This clonotype was found many times. The rearrangement uses TRBV28 and TRBJ2-7; perhaps TRBD1 as D (6 bases). Germline V CDR1 and CDR2: MDHEN, SYDVKM. The CDR3 contains 12 residues. V lost 7 bases, J lost 3 bases, and 10 bases lay in between. The CDR3 sequence: CASNGQLYEQYF. CDR3 coding DNA: TGTGCCAGCAATGGACAGCTCTACGAGCAGTACTTC.

The chain is built from TRBV27 and TRBJ2-2, with D perhaps TRBD1 (6 bases). The CDR3 covers 17 residues. Germline-derived CDR1 and CDR2 are MNHEY and SMNVEV (reference sequence). Trimming removed 0 bases from V and 6 bases from J, with 17 bases in between. CDR3 DNA sequence: TGTGCCAGCAGTTTATCTCAGGGGCGCTTTGAGGCCGGGGAGCTGTTTTTT. Translation: CASSLSQGRFEAGELFF.

V usage is TRBV7-9 and J usage is TRBJ2-3; the match to TRBD2 covers 12 bases. Trimming cost V 6 bases and J 4 bases; bases outside gene matches: 8. CDR3 length equals 16 residues. Germline V gene sequence: CDR1 SEHNR, CDR2 FQNEAQ (reference sequence). The CDR3 nucleotides read TGTGCCAGCAGTCGCTCTAGCGGGAGGGCGGCAGATACGCAGTATTTT. It specifies CASSRSSGRAADTQYF.

This clonotype was counted many times. This chain uses TRBV28 with TRBJ1-2; 12 bases are a match to TRBD1. V lost 2 bases and J lost 3; bases outside the gene matches: 1. Germline CDR1 is MDHEN and CDR2 is SYDVKM. CDR3 length equals 15 residues. In nucleotides, the CDR3 is TGTGCCAGCAGTTTAGGGACAGGGGGCTACTATGGCTACACCTTC. As protein: CASSLGTGGYYGYTF.

Ten or more counts support this clonotype. The V gene is TRBV28, the J gene TRBJ1-2, with 8 nucleotides matching TRBD1. V shed 5 bases, J shed 2 bases, and the junction held 7 bases outside the gene matches. CDR1 and CDR2 (germline): MDHEN, SYDVKM. The CDR3 runs 15 residues. The CDR3 DNA follows: TGTGCCAGCAGTCAGCCCGGACAGGGAAACTATGGCTACACCTTC. Amino acid sequence: CASSQPGQGNYGYTF.

At least ten counts were recorded for this clonotype. The CDR3 DNA sequence: TGCGCCAGCAGCTTGGAAGGTATACAGGGTACCACAGATACGCAGTATTTT. It codes for CASSLEGIQGTTDTQYF. The chain recombines TRBV5-1 with TRBJ2-3; tentative D call: TRBD1 (6 bases). Germline loops: CDR1 SGHRS, CDR2 YFSETQ. The length of the CDR3 is 17 residues. V was cut by 0 bases and J by 2 bases, with 16 bases left in between.

This clonotype was picked up many times. The chain recombines TRBV12-3 or TRBV12-4 with TRBJ1-2, with D perhaps TRBD1 (5 bases). The ends were cut back, 5 bases at V and 4 bases at J, with 11 bases in the middle. The CDR3 loop spans 13 amino acids. The CDR3 spells CASSRQLFYGYTF. DNA of the CDR3: TGTGCCAGCAGTCGACAGCTATTCTATGGCTACACCTTC.